This T cell receptor (beta chain) was sequenced in a study of blood T cell repertoires in COVID-19. Overall study context: The origin of the acute and convalescent COVID-19 samples was the United States, Italy and Spain. Sources were T cells, B-cell-depleted T cells, or PBMCs; the material itself was cDNA or gDNA.

Under the authors' procedure: Reference gene primer amplification yielded estimated nucleated cell counts. The table came from immunoSEQ multiplex PCR; TCRdb's copy has only in-frame clones and leaves some out. The DNA gave D and trimming, while V, J and clone size come from that table. Of 68,000 or so clones listed, more than 65% are singletons. Between the trimmed V and J ends, which lost 0 bases and 3 bases, there was a span of 15 bases. This CDR3 region has 16 residues. Looked up from germline, CDR1 is MNHEY and CDR2 is SVGAGI. The receptor comes from a woman aged 45-59 years with acute or convalescent COVID-19. The chain uses TRBV6-5 and TRBJ2-7; D is uncertain. The sequencing input was peripheral blood. CDR3 in DNA: TGTGCCAGCAGTTACTCGTATAGTTACTTTCGCTACGAGCAGTACTTC. Translation gives CASSYSYSYFRYEQYF.